This T cell receptor (beta chain) was identified during a study of T cell repertoires in cytomegalovirus infection. About the research overall: Shared public TCR beta signatures pointed to both CMV infection and a matching HLA type.

TCRdb independently ran MiXCR on the reads; one entry per CDR3 protein. Seen here are 310,000 or so distinct CDR3 sequences, 15% to 20% observed once, and the top ten hold 12%. V was shortened by 5 bases and J by 8 bases, with 15 bases between the two germline ends. CDR3 size: 14 residues. Per the germline V gene, CDR1 is LNHNV and CDR2 is YYDKDF (reference sequence). Study observations and caveats: There were carriers of CMV plus the relevant HLA, and cumulative public TCR beta family frequency identified them. HLA-C-restricted, CMV-specific TCR beta clonotypes were dominant ex vivo.

At least ten counts were recorded for this clonotype. No antigen is known for it. Sequencing used PBMCs. The rearrangement joins TRBV15 to TRBJ1-4; D unclear. The sequence was obtained from a human donor in good health (CMV status not recorded). Some clones in this sample may be carry-over from other donors' samples. The CDR3 DNA sequence: TGTGCCACCAGCCAACAGACCGTGAAAGAAAAACTGTTTTTT. It codes for CATSQQTVKEKLFF.